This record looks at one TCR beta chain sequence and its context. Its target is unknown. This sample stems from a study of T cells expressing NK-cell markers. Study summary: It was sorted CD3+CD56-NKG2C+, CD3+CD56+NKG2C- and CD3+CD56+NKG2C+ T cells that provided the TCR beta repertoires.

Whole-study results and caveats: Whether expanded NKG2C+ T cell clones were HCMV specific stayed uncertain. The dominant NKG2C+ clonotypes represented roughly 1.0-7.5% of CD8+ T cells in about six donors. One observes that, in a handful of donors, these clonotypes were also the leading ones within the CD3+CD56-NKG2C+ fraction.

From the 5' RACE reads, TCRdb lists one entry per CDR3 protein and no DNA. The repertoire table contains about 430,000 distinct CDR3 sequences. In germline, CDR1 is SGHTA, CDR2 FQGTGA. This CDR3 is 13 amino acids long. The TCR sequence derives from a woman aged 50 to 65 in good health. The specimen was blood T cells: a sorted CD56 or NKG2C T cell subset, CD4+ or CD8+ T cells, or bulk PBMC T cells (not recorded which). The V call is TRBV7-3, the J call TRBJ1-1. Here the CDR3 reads CASSLIWQAEAFF.